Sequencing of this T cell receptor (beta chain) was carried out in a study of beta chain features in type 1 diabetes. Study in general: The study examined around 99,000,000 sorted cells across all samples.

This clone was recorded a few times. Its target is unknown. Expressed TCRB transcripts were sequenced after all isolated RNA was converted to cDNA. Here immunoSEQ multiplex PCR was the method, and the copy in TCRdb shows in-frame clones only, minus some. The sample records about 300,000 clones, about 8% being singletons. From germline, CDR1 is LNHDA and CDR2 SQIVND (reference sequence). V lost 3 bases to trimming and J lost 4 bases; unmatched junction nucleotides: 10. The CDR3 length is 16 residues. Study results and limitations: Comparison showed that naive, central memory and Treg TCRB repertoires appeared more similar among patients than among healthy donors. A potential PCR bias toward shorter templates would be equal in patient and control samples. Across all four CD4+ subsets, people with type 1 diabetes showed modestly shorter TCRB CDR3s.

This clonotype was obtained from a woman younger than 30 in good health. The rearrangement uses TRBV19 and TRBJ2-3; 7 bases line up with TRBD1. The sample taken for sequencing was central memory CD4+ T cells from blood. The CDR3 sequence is CASSIYRGSRADTQYF. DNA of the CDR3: TGTGCCAGTAGTATTTACAGGGGTAGTCGAGCAGATACGCAGTATTTT.